The 26 T cell receptor beta chains in this list originate from one sample, sequenced in a study of beta chain features in type 1 diabetes. Study results and caveats: When Type 1 diabetes patients were examined, their TCRB CDR3s proved moderately but significantly shorter in all four CD4+ subsets.

Reverse transcription of all isolated RNA meant that expressed TCRB transcripts were sequenced. Some clones are missing from TCRdb's copy, which holds only in-frame ones; the method was immunoSEQ multiplex PCR. Of hundreds of thousands of clones listed, over 10% were seen once; the top ten hold 0.022%. Which antigens these TCRs recognize remains unknown. Sequencing was performed on naive CD4+ T cells from blood. These TCRs come from a man aged 18 to 30 with type 1 diabetes.

The chain has TRBV7-9 and TRBJ1-2; D is undetermined. This CDR3 has 14 residues. V was clipped by 1 base and J by 5 bases, with 11 bases between them. Germline V gene sequence: CDR1 SEHNR, CDR2 FQNEAQ (reference sequence). The CDR3 here is CASSLVVGGYGYTF. CDR3 in DNA: TGTGCCAGCAGCTTAGTTGTTGGAGGATATGGCTACACCTTC.

The rearrangement uses TRBV5-6 and TRBJ1-5; D is perhaps TRBD1 (6 bases). With 3 bases removed from V and 4 bases from J, the gap between germline ends came to 11 bases. The CDR3 extends over 14 amino acids. Germline CDR1 and CDR2: SGHDT and YYEEEE. The CDR3 here is CASSWSRGNQPQHF. CDR3 DNA: TGTGCCAGCAGCTGGTCGAGGGGGAATCAGCCCCAGCATTTT.

The chain has TRBV6-5 and TRBJ2-1; D is uncertain. The CDR3 contains 13 residues. The germline gives CDR1 MNHEY, CDR2 SVGAGI. V was cut by 4 bases and J by 1 base, with 5 bases left in between. The CDR3 nucleotides are TGTGCCAGCAGTTTCCAATCCTACAATGAGCAGTTCTTC. Translation: CASSFQSYNEQFF.

The genes are TRBV4-1 and TRBJ2-2, with D hard to call. The germline V gene encodes CDR1 MGHRA and CDR2 YSYEKL. V was trimmed by 2 bases and J by 9 bases, leaving 7 bases between them. This CDR3 has 12 residues. The DNA of the CDR3 is TGCGCCAGCAGCCAAATAGGCAGGGAGCTGTTTTTT. Translation gives CASSQIGRELFF.

The V and J genes are TRBV20-1 and TRBJ2-7; D is unresolved. This CDR3 region has 11 residues. From germline, CDR1 is DFQATT and CDR2 SNEGSKA (reference sequence). V lost 1 base and J lost 5, with 6 bases in between. CDR3 in amino acids: CSARGFNEQYF. CDR3 DNA: TGCAGTGCTAGAGGGTTCAACGAGCAGTACTTC.

The chain has TRBV9 and TRBJ2-3; 9 bases are a match to TRBD2. The CDR3 length is 14 residues. Trimming took 3 bases from V and 1 from J; bases not matched to a gene: 0. Germline V gene data show CDR1 as SGDLS and CDR2 as YYNGEE. The chain's CDR3 is CASSGGGGTDTQYF. The CDR3 nucleotides read TGTGCCAGCAGCGGCGGGGGGGGCACAGATACGCAGTATTTT.

The V call is TRBV30, the J call TRBJ1-2; unclear D gene. The CDR3 consists of 11 residues. CDR1 is GTSNPN, CDR2 SVGIG, per germline (reference sequence). The CDR3 reads CSGKGKFGYTF. The DNA for the CDR3 is TGTAGCGGTAAGGGTAAATTCGGCTACACCTTC.

In DNA form, the CDR3 reads TGTGCCAGCAGCTTAGCCGGGGCAGTCGAGCAGTTCTTC. Amino acids: CASSLAGAVEQFF. The chain carries TRBV7-2 and TRBJ2-1; D may correspond to TRBD1 or TRBD2 (5 bases each). This CDR3 has 13 amino acids. Germline CDR1 and CDR2: SGHTA and FQGNSA. The V end was cut by 0 bases, the J end by 10 bases, with 10 bases between. Full variable domain (rest looked up from reference TRBV7-2 and TRBJ2-1): GAGVSQSPSNKVTEKGKDVELRCDPISGHTALYWYRQSLGQGLEFLIYFQGNSAPDKSGLPSDRFSAERTGGSVSTLTIQRTQQEDSAVYLCASSLAGAVEQFFGPGTRLTVL.

This rearrangement joins TRBV28 to TRBJ1-2, with D maybe TRBD1 (5 bases). Germline CDR1 reads MDHEN; CDR2 reads SYDVKM. The CDR3 is made up of 14 amino acids. V lost 4 bases and J lost 10, with 19 bases in between. The CDR3: CASSSGTAGLSYTF. In DNA form, the CDR3 reads TGTGCCAGCAGTTCCGGGACGGCCGGACTGTCCTACACCTTC.

The chain has TRBV6-5 and TRBJ2-7; a weak D match, TRBD1 (5 bases). V gave up 4 bases and J gave up 6 bases, with 13 bases separating them. Per germline, CDR1 MNHEY and CDR2 SVGAGI. The CDR3 contains 13 residues. The CDR3 sequence: CASSSGYAGEQYF. The CDR3 nucleotides are TGTGCCAGCAGTTCAGGGTATGCTGGCGAGCAGTACTTC.

This clone has just a few counts. V gene TRBV14 combines with J gene TRBJ1-1; D is possibly TRBD1 (6 bases). This CDR3 comprises 16 residues. Trimming stripped 0 bases from V and 0 bases from J, with 11 bases between. CDR1 is SGHDN and CDR2 is FVKESK in the germline V gene. The CDR3 DNA follows: TGTGCCAGCAGCCAAGACTCCGGGACAATGAACACTGAAGCTTTCTTT. Translation gives CASSQDSGTMNTEAFF.

The rearrangement uses TRBV5-1 and TRBJ2-7, with D perhaps assigned TRBD1 or TRBD2 (6 bases each). The CDR3 contains 15 residues. V was trimmed by 4 bases and J by 2 bases, leaving 16 bases between them. From germline, CDR1 is SGHRS and CDR2 YFSETQ. CDR3 residues: CASSPLMGGAYEQYF. The CDR3 nucleotides read TGCGCCAGCAGCCCACTGATGGGGGGCGCCTACGAGCAGTACTTC.

J is TRBJ2-2 and V is TRBV5-4, with 8 bases identical to TRBD1. This CDR3 contains 15 residues. Germline CDR1 SGHNT, CDR2 YYREEE (reference sequence). V lost 4 bases to trimming and J lost 4 bases; unmatched junction nucleotides: 6. The CDR3 DNA is TGTGCCAGCAGCCCGGACAGGGCAATCACCGGGGAGCTGTTTTTT. Its protein product is CASSPDRAITGELFF.

The chain uses TRBV5-4 and TRBJ1-2; 9 bases align to TRBD1. The germline V gene encodes CDR1 SGHNT and CDR2 YYREEE (reference sequence). This CDR3 spans 15 amino acids. V trimming: 5 bases; J trimming: 4 bases; junction bases outside the gene matches: 9. CDR3 amino acids: CASSLGGTGPYGYTF. The CDR3, as DNA: TGTGCCAGCAGTCTTGGGGGGACAGGGCCCTATGGCTACACCTTC. Together with reference TRBV5-4 and TRBJ1-2, the CDR3 gives the full variable domain: ETGVTQSPTHLIKTRGQQVTLRCSSQSGHNTVSWYQQALGQGPQFIFQYYREEENGRGNFPPRFSGLQFPNYSSELNVNALELDDSALYLCASSLGGTGPYGYTFGSGTRLTVV.

V and J are TRBV5-4 and TRBJ2-1; 9 bases agree with TRBD2. The trim removed 4 bases at V and 5 bases at J, leaving 10 bases unmatched. The CDR3 runs to 16 residues. Germline V CDR1 and CDR2: SGHNT, YYREEE (reference sequence). The CDR3 DNA is TGTGCCAGCAGCCCGCGGGGAGCGGGGGGTAACAATGAGCAGTTCTTC. Protein sequence: CASSPRGAGGNNEQFF.

The chain has TRBV29-1 and TRBJ1-2; TRBD1 matches 9 bases. Germline CDR1 and CDR2: SQVTM and ANQGSEA. V dropped 7 bases and J dropped 4; count of bases not matched to a gene: 4. This CDR3 contains 12 residues. This CDR3 reads CSAEQGAYGYTF. In DNA, the CDR3 is TGCAGCGCCGAACAGGGGGCCTATGGCTACACCTTC.

This clone was detected only a few times. The V gene is TRBV6-1, the J gene TRBJ2-7, with 7 bases aligning to TRBD1. CDR1 MNHNS and CDR2 SASEGT come from the germline V gene. With 8 bases clipped from V and 2 bases from J, the junction kept 3 bases outside the gene matches. The CDR3 has 12 residues. CDR3 amino acids: CASWGQTYEQYF. DNA for the CDR3: TGTGCCAGCTGGGGACAGACCTACGAGCAGTACTTC.

This clone was counted only a few times. The chain uses TRBV9 and TRBJ2-6; D gene ambiguous. V lost 0 bases to trimming and J lost 0 bases, with 1 base between them. Germline CDR1 reads SGDLS; CDR2 reads YYNGEE. The CDR3 is made up of 14 amino acids. As DNA, the CDR3 is TGTGCCAGCAGCGTAGTCTCTGGGGCCAACGTCCTGACTTTC. Translated, it gives CASSVVSGANVLTF.

This clone was found a few times. The J gene is TRBJ1-5, the V gene TRBV25-1; D unclear. This CDR3 comprises 13 residues. Trimming took 8 bases from V and 5 from J, leaving 13 bases between them. CDR1 is MGHDK, CDR2 SYGVNS, per germline. This CDR3 is CASLRALHQPQHF. CDR3 coding DNA: TGTGCCAGCCTAAGGGCCCTCCATCAGCCCCAGCATTTT.

The rearrangement links TRBV7-2 to TRBJ2-7; 7 bases line up with TRBD1. With 4 bases clipped from V and 6 bases from J, the junction kept 12 bases outside the gene matches. This CDR3 contains 15 residues. Per germline, CDR1 SGHTA and CDR2 FQGNSA. CDR3 nucleotide sequence: TGTGCCAGCAGCTCCATCCGACAGGGTTCAGGCGAGCAGTACTTC. Its protein product is CASSSIRQGSGEQYF.

The chain is built from TRBV5-1 and TRBJ2-1; 7 nucleotides agree with TRBD2. CDR1 and CDR2 from the germline V gene are SGHRS and YFSETQ. V was pared by 9 bases and J by 4 bases, with 13 bases of the junction left unmatched. The CDR3 extends over 15 amino acids. The CDR3 loop reads CATSVGSGSYNEQFF. CDR3 DNA sequence: TGCGCCACCTCGGTAGGTAGCGGGTCGTACAATGAGCAGTTCTTC.

The chain joins TRBV11-3 to TRBJ2-1; perhaps TRBD1 as D (5 bases). V was shortened by 2 bases and J by 9 bases, with 5 bases between the two germline ends. The CDR3 runs 11 residues. CDR1 and CDR2 (germline): SGHNT, YENEEA. The CDR3 protein is CASSLQGEQFF. CDR3 in DNA: TGTGCCAGCAGCTTACAGGGTGAGCAGTTCTTC.

This clone was counted between two and nine times. The chain uses TRBV4-1 and TRBJ2-2; 8 positions match TRBD1. CDR1 MGHRA and CDR2 YSYEKL come from the germline V gene. The CDR3 has 17 amino acids. V lost 1 base to trimming and J lost 0 bases; unmatched junction nucleotides: 4. The CDR3 spells CASSQGVTGANTGELFF. The CDR3 nucleotides read TGCGCCAGCAGCCAAGGGGTGACAGGGGCGAACACCGGGGAGCTGTTTTTT.

V gene TRBV27 combines with J gene TRBJ1-2; possible D gene TRBD1, 5 bases. The V gene's germline CDR1 is MNHEY and CDR2 SMNVEV (reference sequence). V lost 3 bases to trimming and J lost 4 bases, with 9 bases between them. This CDR3 spans 13 amino acids. In DNA form, the CDR3 reads TGTGCCAGCAGTTTGGGGCCAAGCTATGGCTACACCTTC. It specifies CASSLGPSYGYTF.

This clone was observed a few times. The chain recombines TRBV10-3 with TRBJ2-7; tentative D call: TRBD1 (7 bases). Germline assignment: CDR1 ENHRY and CDR2 SYGVKD. The CDR3 loop spans 13 amino acids. Trimming stripped 6 bases from V and 3 bases from J, with 12 bases between. CDR3 in DNA: TGTGCCATCAGGGAGGGGGCTCGCTACGAGCAGTACTTC. Amino acid sequence: CAIREGARYEQYF.

In this sample, this clone turned up a few times. V gene TRBV2 combines with J gene TRBJ2-5, with D unresolved. In germline, CDR1 is SNHLY, CDR2 FYNNEI. The CDR3 is 11 amino acids. Trimming left V 6 bases short and J 5 bases short, with 7 bases between. The CDR3 region is CASRLSETQYF. CDR3 nucleotide sequence: TGTGCCAGCAGGCTCAGTGAGACCCAGTACTTC.